This T cell receptor beta chain emerged from a study of control samples from healthy donors and cancer patients. Repertoires were generated with immunoSEQ multiplex PCR, while TCRdb's copy carries only in-frame clones and drops some. Here the sample spans some 130,000 clones, roughly 92% being singletons. With 0 bases clipped from V and 2 bases from J, the junction kept 6 bases outside the gene matches. Germline assignment: CDR1 SGHTA and CDR2 FQGTGA. The CDR3 runs to 19 residues. This TCR came from a man aged 25-45 years in good health. This sequence joins TRBV7-3 and TRBJ2-1, with 14 bases identical to TRBD2. The sample consisted of blood. CDR3 residues: CASSLTIGLAGGPYNEQFF. CDR3 nucleotide sequence: TGTGCCAGCAGCTTAACGATAGGACTAGCGGGAGGCCCCTACAATGAGCAGTTCTTC.